Presented here are 22 T cell receptor beta chains from one specimen sequenced in a study of T cells in Graves' hyperthyroidism and ophthalmopathy (dated by TCRdb to about 2019). Library prep was done by multiplex PCR. Sequencing took place on an Illumina HiSeq 2000. The TCR beta CDR3 regions were amplified from RNA transcripts. The first round of RT-PCR for the TCR CDR3 was performed with the HTBI primer set and the Qiagen OneStep RT-PCR kit. The public reads were reanalyzed by TCRdb: fastp trimming at Q25, MiXCR alignment, in-frame beta chains only. Identical CDR3 proteins give one entry, which carries the most common genes and DNA. The sample table holds about 560,000 distinct CDR3 sequences, of which over 15% were seen once. The ten most abundant clones make up more than 15% of the sample. The sample was blood. The receptor source for this set is a woman aged 18 to 35 with Graves' hyperthyroidism.

Regarding this clonotype: An end of the junction differs from the germline gene, which may be a read error. This chain uses TRBV7-9 with TRBJ1-4, with D uncertain. This CDR3 has 14 residues. Germline loops: CDR1 SEHNR, CDR2 FQNEAQ (reference sequence). CDR3 DNA: TGTACCAGCAGCCTTTCGGAGGGCGGTGAAAAACTGTTTTTT. Encoded protein: CTSSLSEGGEKLFF.

J is TRBJ2-3 and V is TRBV9; no reliable D call. Germline V CDR1 and CDR2: SGDLS, YYNGEE. The CDR3 consists of 14 residues. Trimming shortened V by 0 bases and J by 5 bases, and 10 bases separated the two germline ends. The CDR3 DNA reads TGTGCCAGCAGCGTAGCCACAGCGTTAGATACGCAGTATTTT. Translated, it gives CASSVATALDTQYF.

This clonotype has just a few counts. This CDR3 is CASRPSSYNSPLHF. The CDR3 DNA reads TGTGCCAGCAGGCCCAGCTCCTATAATTCACCCCTCCACTTT. The J gene is TRBJ1-6, the V gene TRBV12-3 or TRBV12-4; D is uncertain. Trimming left V 6 bases short and J 0 bases short, with 6 bases between. The CDR3 spans 14 residues.

Ten or more counts support this clonotype. The CDR3 DNA follows: TGTGCCAGCTCACCACGGTCAGGGCCCCCTGAAGCTTTCTTT. Residues: CASSPRSGPPEAFF. The genes are TRBV18 and TRBJ1-1, with D perhaps matching TRBD1 (5 bases). The CDR3 totals 14 residues. V was trimmed by 1 base and J by 6 bases, leaving 12 bases between them. CDR1 is KGHSH and CDR2 is LQKENI in the germline V gene. The full variable domain, with the rest looked up from reference TRBV18 and TRBJ1-1, is NAGVMQNPRHLVRRRGQEARLRCSPMKGHSHVYWYRQLPEEGLKFMVYLQKENIIDESGMPKERFSAEFPKEGPSILRIQQVVRGDSAAYFCASSPRSGPPEAFFGQGTRLTVV.

This clonotype was seen ten or more times. The rearrangement joins TRBV2 to TRBJ1-5, with D unresolved. Per germline, CDR1 SNHLY and CDR2 FYNNEI. The CDR3 runs 13 residues. Trimming removed 6 bases from V and 9 bases from J, with 15 bases in between. The CDR3 protein is CASSSDGKGPQHF. DNA of the CDR3: TGTGCCAGCAGCTCGGACGGAAAGGGGCCCCAGCATTTT.

This clonotype has just a few counts. The chain is built from TRBV6-1 and TRBJ1-6; no definite D call. Germline lookup yields CDR1 MNHNS and CDR2 SASEGT. The CDR3 is made up of 13 amino acids. Trimming took off 5 bases at V and 8 bases at J, with 10 bases between the two ends. The CDR3 reads CASSPTGYSPLHF. The CDR3 DNA follows: TGTGCCAGCAGTCCCACCGGGTATTCACCCCTCCACTTT.

This clonotype was seen ten or more times. The rearrangement uses TRBV28 and TRBJ1-2; D is undetermined. This CDR3 region has 11 residues. V gave up 8 bases and J gave up 13 bases, with 17 bases separating them. Looked up from germline, CDR1 is MDHEN and CDR2 is SYDVKM. CDR3 sequence (DNA): TGTGCCAGCGGAAGGTTCCCGAGACTCACCTTC. This translates into CASGRFPRLTF.

This chain links TRBV28 with TRBJ1-1; tentatively, D is TRBD1 (5 bases). The CDR3 is 17 residues long. V was clipped by 3 bases and J by 1 base, with 18 bases between them. The germline V gene has CDR1 MDHEN and CDR2 SYDVKM. Written as DNA, the CDR3 is TGTGCCAGCAGTTTGATATCGGAAGAGGGGCAGAACACTGAAGCTTTCTTT. It yields the protein CASSLISEEGQNTEAFF.

The chain has TRBV18 and TRBJ2-5; no reliable D call. The length of the CDR3 is 15 residues. Germline assignment: CDR1 KGHSH and CDR2 LQKENI. V lost 3 bases and J 0 bases, leaving 11 bases between the germline ends. This CDR3 is CASSPADSYQETQYF. DNA for the CDR3: TGTGCCAGCTCACCGGCAGACTCATACCAAGAGACCCAGTACTTC.

This clonotype has just a few counts. The genes are TRBV15 and TRBJ1-1; D is possibly TRBD1 (6 bases). The germline V gene has CDR1 LNHNV and CDR2 YYDKDF (reference sequence). V was cut by 0 bases and J by 6 bases, with 14 bases left in between. CDR3 size: 15 residues. CDR3 sequence: CATSRDYAKGAEAFF. The CDR3 bases are TGTGCCACCAGCAGAGATTACGCGAAGGGGGCTGAAGCTTTCTTT. The full variable domain, its missing parts supplied by reference TRBV15 and TRBJ1-1, is DAMVIQNPRYQVTQFGKPVTLSCSQTLNHNVMYWYQQKSSQAPKLLFHYYDKDFNNEADTPDNFQSRRPNTSFCFLDIRSPGLGDTAMYLCATSRDYAKGAEAFFGQGTRLTVV.

This clonotype was detected many times. The chain recombines TRBV10-3 with TRBJ1-1, with 11 bases fitting TRBD1. V shed 6 bases, J shed 1 base, and the junction held 4 bases outside the gene matches. There are 15 residues in the CDR3. Germline V CDR1 and CDR2: ENHRY, SYGVKD. The CDR3 bases are TGTGCCATCAGGGGGACAGGGGGTCGGAACACTGAAGCTTTCTTT. Its protein product is CAIRGTGGRNTEAFF.

Note on this clonotype: Here the CDR3 omits its conserved ending phenylalanine or tryptophan, so a read error is the likely source. DNA of the CDR3: TGTGCCAGCAGTCTAGTGACAAACAATCAGCCCCAGCATCTT. Protein sequence: CASSLVTNNQPQHL. The genes are TRBV12-3 or TRBV12-4 and TRBJ1-5; D gene uncertain. This CDR3 spans 14 amino acids. Trimming left V 5 bases short and J 3 bases short, with 11 bases between.

A word on this clonotype: This sequence may be a read error, since a much larger clone differs from it by one base. J is TRBJ2-5 and V is TRBV11-2; D perhaps matches TRBD2 (6 bases). Trimming left V 1 base short and J 4 bases short, with 10 bases between. CDR1 is SGHAT and CDR2 is FQNNGV in the germline V gene. The CDR3 is 14 amino acids. The CDR3 DNA follows: TGTGCCAGCAGCTTAGGGGTTAGCGGAGAGACCCAGTACTTC. Translation: CASSLGVSGETQYF. The full variable domain, in which reference TRBV11-2 and TRBJ2-5 provide the parts outside the CDR3, is EAGVAQSPRYKIIEKRQSVAFWCNPISGHATLYWYQQILGQGPKLLIQFQNNGVVDDSQLPKDRFSAERLKGVDSTLKIQPAKLEDSAVYLCASSLGVSGETQYFGPGTRLLVL.

This clonotype showed up many times. The rearrangement joins TRBV2 to TRBJ2-1; D might be TRBD2 (6 bases). The germline V gene has CDR1 SNHLY and CDR2 FYNNEI. CDR3 length: 17 amino acids. Trimming removed 2 bases from V and 0 bases from J, with 14 bases in between. In DNA, the CDR3 is TGTGCCAGCAGTGAATCCCTAGCGCCGAGCTCCTACAATGAGCAGTTCTTC. Its protein is CASSESLAPSSYNEQFF.

This clonotype came up a few times. The rearrangement uses TRBV11-1 and TRBJ2-7, with D unclear. The V gene's germline CDR1 is SGHAT and CDR2 FQDESV (reference sequence). The CDR3 consists of 15 residues. V lost 7 bases, J lost 3 bases, and 19 bases lay in between. CDR3 loop: CASTLGRSSIYEQYF. CDR3 DNA sequence: TGTGCCAGCACCCTCGGCCGTAGCTCCATCTACGAGCAGTACTTC.

Notes on this clonotype: Relative to the germline gene, one junction end is altered; a read error may explain this. The chain uses TRBV6-2 or TRBV6-3 and TRBJ2-5; unclear D gene. This CDR3 has 13 residues. Germline CDR1 MNHEY, CDR2 SVGEGT. This CDR3 is CASRLDGRETRYF. In DNA, the CDR3 is TGTGCCAGCAGATTAGACGGCCGAGAGACCCGGTACTTC.

The chain joins TRBV19 to TRBJ1-5; 7 nucleotides align to TRBD1. CDR1 is LNHDA, CDR2 SQIVND, per germline (reference sequence). The ends lost 7 bases at V and 5 bases at J; junction bases unmatched: 5. The CDR3 extends over 13 amino acids. CDR3 amino acids: CASMRDRDQPQHF. CDR3 nucleotide sequence: TGTGCCAGTATGCGGGACAGAGATCAGCCCCAGCATTTT.

This clonotype was counted at least ten times. The CDR3 reads CASSWVKNRGGSHGYTF. In DNA form, the CDR3 reads TGTGCCAGCAGTTGGGTGAAGAACCGGGGGGGGTCCCATGGCTACACCTTC. The V call is TRBV12-3 or TRBV12-4, the J call TRBJ1-2; D perhaps matches TRBD1 (5 bases). CDR3 length: 17 amino acids. Deletions cut 4 bases from V and 6 bases from J, with 24 bases between.

This clonotype appeared many times. The V call is TRBV9, the J call TRBJ1-6, with 7 bases matching TRBD1. The germline CDR1 and CDR2 sequences are SGDLS and YYNGEE. This CDR3 contains 14 residues. Losses at the gene ends were 3 bases for V and 8 bases for J; bases not matched to a gene: 5. CDR3 residues: CASSATGFYSPLHF. Here the CDR3 DNA reads TGTGCCAGCAGCGCGACAGGGTTCTATTCACCCCTCCACTTT.

The J gene is TRBJ2-5, the V gene TRBV7-9, with 10 bases fitting TRBD2. The CDR3 length is 16 residues. V dropped 1 base and J dropped 5; count of bases not matched to a gene: 7. In germline, CDR1 is SEHNR, CDR2 FQNEAQ (reference sequence). CDR3 in DNA: TGTGCCAGCAGCTTAGGGGATACTAGCGGGAAGGAGACCCAGTACTTC. It translates to CASSLGDTSGKETQYF.

The sample holds a few counts of this clonotype. This sequence joins TRBV24-1 and TRBJ2-4, with 7 bases identical to TRBD1. The CDR3 covers 17 residues. Trimming cost V 3 bases and J 2 bases; bases outside gene matches: 9. The V gene's germline CDR1 is KGHDR and CDR2 SFDVKD. CDR3 residues: CATSDGRQGGSKNIQYF. For the CDR3, the DNA is TGTGCCACCAGTGATGGGAGACAGGGTGGGTCCAAAAACATTCAGTACTTC.

This clonotype was found a few times. V is TRBV4-1 and J is TRBJ2-1; the D call may be TRBD1 or TRBD2 (5 bases each). The CDR3 extends over 16 amino acids. Germline V gene sequence: CDR1 MGHRA, CDR2 YSYEKL. V shed 3 bases and J shed 6 bases, with 18 bases lying between them. This chain's CDR3 is CASSHPGAARLNEQFF. DNA for the CDR3: TGCGCCAGCAGCCATCCCGGGGCGGCTAGACTCAATGAGCAGTTCTTC.